The 32 T cell receptor beta chains in this list originate from one sample, sequenced in a study of neoadjuvant anti-PD-1 for oral cavity cancer. Clones were sequenced by immunoSEQ multiplex PCR, and TCRdb holds only the in-frame ones, with some missing. The table lists 13,000 to 15,000 clones, 55% to 75% of them singletons. Sequencing was performed on PBMCs, taken before nivolumab (anti-PD-1) treatment. These receptors all come from a person aged 40 to 85 with oral cavity squamous cell carcinoma.

The chain uses TRBV10-3 and TRBJ1-5; D ambiguous. V lost 3 bases and J 1 base, leaving 7 bases between the germline ends. This CDR3 comprises 14 residues. Per the germline V gene, CDR1 is ENHRY and CDR2 is SYGVKD. The CDR3 sequence is CAISELKSNQPQHF. CDR3 DNA: TGTGCCATCAGTGAACTAAAGAGCAATCAGCCCCAGCATTTT.

The chain is built from TRBV2 and TRBJ2-2; 14 nucleotides match TRBD2. The CDR3 sequence is 16 residues long. Germline V CDR1 and CDR2: SNHLY, FYNNEI. Trimming took 6 bases from V and 7 from J; bases not matched to a gene: 7. The CDR3 is CASRPTSGRGRGELFF. The CDR3 DNA reads TGTGCCAGCAGACCGACTAGCGGGAGGGGTCGCGGGGAGCTGTTTTTT.

The CDR3 nucleotides are TGTGCCAGCAACAGGCCCAGGACGTCTGGAAACACCATATATTTT. It is translated as CASNRPRTSGNTIYF. The V gene is TRBV7-9, the J gene TRBJ1-3; D is possibly TRBD1 (5 bases). CDR3 length: 15 residues. V lost 7 bases, J lost 1 base, and 14 bases lay in between. The germline CDR1 and CDR2 sequences are SEHNR and FQNEAQ (reference sequence). Drawing the rest from reference TRBV7-9 and TRBJ1-3, the complete variable domain is DTGVSQNPRHKITKRGQNVTFRCDPISEHNRLYWYRQTLGQGPEFLTYFQNEAQLEKSRLLSDRFSAERPKGSFSTLEIQRTEQGDSAMYLCASNRPRTSGNTIYFGEGSWLTVV.

This clone came up once. This chain connects TRBV19 to TRBJ1-5; possibly TRBD1 for D (5 bases). The CDR3 runs 15 residues. The germline gives CDR1 LNHDA, CDR2 SQIVND (reference sequence). V was clipped by 4 bases and J by 3 bases, with 13 bases between them. CDR3 sequence (DNA): TGTGCCAGTAGTAAACCCCGCAGGGACAATCAGCCCCAGCATTTT. Its translation is CASSKPRRDNQPQHF.

This chain uses TRBV5-4 with TRBJ2-2; 10 positions agree with TRBD2. Trimming at V came to 0 bases and at J to 4 bases, leaving 3 bases not matched to a gene. The CDR3 has 16 residues. The V gene's germline CDR1 is SGHNT and CDR2 YYREEE (reference sequence). The CDR3 nucleotides are TGTGCCAGCAGCTTGGAAACTAGCGGGGTCACCGGGGAGCTGTTTTTT. This sequence encodes CASSLETSGVTGELFF.

This clone was recorded a few times. The chain has TRBV6-4 and TRBJ2-3, with D hard to call. This CDR3 spans 15 amino acids. The V gene lost 0 bases and the J gene lost 2 bases, with 9 bases spanning the gap. Germline V gene lookup returns CDR1 MRHNA and CDR2 SNTAGT. The CDR3 is CASSDSIGITDTQYF. The CDR3, as DNA: TGTGCCAGCAGTGACTCAATAGGAATCACAGATACGCAGTATTTT.

This chain connects TRBV29-1 to TRBJ1-2; 7 bases align to TRBD1. The CDR3 spans 13 residues. The V gene end was trimmed by 7 bases and the J gene end by 3 bases; junction bases not matched to a gene: 8. Looked up from germline, CDR1 is SQVTM and CDR2 is ANQGSEA. The CDR3 reads CSALGQSYYGYTF. CDR3 sequence (DNA): TGCAGCGCCCTGGGACAGAGTTACTATGGCTACACCTTC.

The chain links TRBV29-1 to TRBJ2-1; D assignment may be TRBD1 or TRBD2 (5 bases each). The germline V gene encodes CDR1 SQVTM and CDR2 ANQGSEA. The CDR3 is 14 amino acids. Between the trimmed V and J ends, which lost 2 bases and 2 bases, there was a span of 10 bases. CDR3 loop: CSVELGVTYNEQFF. The CDR3 region has the DNA TGCAGCGTTGAATTGGGGGTCACCTACAATGAGCAGTTCTTC.

In this sample, this clone turned up once. The chain links TRBV2 to TRBJ2-3; D might be TRBD1 or TRBD2, each matching 5 bases. CDR1 and CDR2 from the germline V gene are SNHLY and FYNNEI. The CDR3 has 13 amino acids. Deletions cut 2 bases from V and 6 bases from J, with 9 bases between. DNA for the CDR3: TGTGCCAGCAGTGAACAGGGCGGGGATACGCAGTATTTT. It is translated as CASSEQGGDTQYF.

The rearrangement links TRBV11-3 to TRBJ2-3; D uncertain. The germline V and J ends were trimmed by 5 bases and 0 bases, with 9 bases remaining between them. CDR3 length: 14 residues. Germline assignment: CDR1 SGHNT and CDR2 YENEEA. The DNA for the CDR3 is TGTGCCAGCAGCCTGACCAGAAGCACAGATACGCAGTATTTT. Its protein product is CASSLTRSTDTQYF.

The rearrangement joins TRBV19 to TRBJ2-3; weak D call: TRBD2 (6 bases). The CDR3 contains 16 residues. In germline, CDR1 is LNHDA, CDR2 SQIVND (reference sequence). V lost 8 bases, J lost 6 bases, and 24 bases lay in between. Written as DNA, the CDR3 is TGTGCCAGTTTCCCCGAACCAGGACTAACCCCGGATACGCAGTATTTT. Its protein product is CASFPEPGLTPDTQYF. Filled out from reference TRBV19 and TRBJ2-3, the complete variable domain reads DGGITQSPKYLFRKEGQNVTLSCEQNLNHDAMYWYRQDPGQGLRLIYYSQIVNDFQKGDIAEGYSVSREKKESFPLTVTSAQKNPTAFYLCASFPEPGLTPDTQYFGPGTRLTVL.

CDR3 DNA: TGTGCCAGCAGCGCGGGACAGGTGAACTATGGCTACACCTTC. Its protein is CASSAGQVNYGYTF. The chain has TRBV7-2 and TRBJ1-2, with TRBD1 matching over 8 bases. This CDR3 spans 14 amino acids. Germline CDR1 is SGHTA and CDR2 is FQGNSA. V was clipped by 5 bases and J by 2 bases; unmatched bases: 4.

This clone has a handful of counts. The gene calls are TRBV28 and TRBJ1-1; 7 bases agree with TRBD1. Losses at the gene ends were 7 bases for V and 4 bases for J; bases not matched to a gene: 9. The CDR3 has 14 residues. CDR1 MDHEN and CDR2 SYDVKM come from the germline V gene. CDR3 region: CASKEGARFTEAFF. The CDR3 nucleotides read TGTGCCAGCAAGGAGGGGGCGCGGTTCACTGAAGCTTTCTTT.

This chain joins TRBV5-7 and TRBJ1-2; 9 positions match TRBD1. Being an ORF, TRBV5-7 has a function that is uncertain. The ends lost 4 bases at V and 8 bases at J; junction bases unmatched: 9. This CDR3 has 14 residues. CDR3 in DNA: TGTGCCAGCAGCCCGGGACAGGGAGCGGGGGGCTACACCTTC. Its protein is CASSPGQGAGGYTF.

The V gene is TRBV6-6, the J gene TRBJ1-1; unclear D gene. V was clipped by 0 bases and J by 2 bases, with 7 bases between them. The CDR3 is 14 amino acids. In germline, CDR1 is MNHNY, CDR2 SVGAGI (reference sequence). In DNA, the CDR3 is TGTGCCAGCAGTTACTCATGGGTCAACACTGAAGCTTTCTTT. Protein sequence: CASSYSWVNTEAFF.

This chain uses TRBV30 with TRBJ2-3, with TRBD1 identical over 9 bases. Germline CDR1 and CDR2: GTSNPN and SVGIG (reference sequence). The CDR3 sequence is 15 residues long. V shed 5 bases and J 2 bases; nucleotides not matched to a gene: 8. The CDR3 DNA reads as TGTGCCTGGGCCAGGGGACAGGGATTCACAGATACGCAGTATTTT. It is translated as CAWARGQGFTDTQYF.

The CDR3, as DNA: TGCGCCAGCAGCTTGGGATGGAGACAGGGCGAAGGAGGGAACACTGAAGCTTTCTTT. It specifies CASSLGWRQGEGGNTEAFF. The chain uses TRBV5-1 and TRBJ1-1; 7 bases are shared with TRBD1. The germline V gene encodes CDR1 SGHRS and CDR2 YFSETQ. CDR3 length: 19 residues. After removal of 0 bases from V and 1 base from J, the junction contained 15 bases not matched to a gene.

The rearrangement uses TRBV9 and TRBJ2-5; D uncertain. This CDR3 has 14 amino acids. The germline V gene encodes CDR1 SGDLS and CDR2 YYNGEE. V gave up 0 bases and J gave up 2 bases, with 8 bases separating them. The CDR3 nucleotides read TGTGCCAGCAGCGTAGGTCGCCCGCAAGAGACCCAGTACTTC. Residues: CASSVGRPQETQYF.

The chain has TRBV7-2 and TRBJ1-2; D remains unclear. Trimming removed 5 bases from V and 4 bases from J, with 11 bases in between. Germline V gene sequence: CDR1 SGHTA, CDR2 FQGNSA. The length of the CDR3 is 13 residues. CDR3 residues: CASSLGRGYGYTF. CDR3 nucleotide sequence: TGTGCCAGCAGCCTGGGGAGAGGCTATGGCTACACCTTC.

This chain links TRBV4-1 with TRBJ1-5; a possible D gene is TRBD1 (5 bases). CDR1 and CDR2 (germline): MGHRA, YSYEKL. The CDR3 runs 16 residues. Between the trimmed V and J ends, which lost 2 bases and 3 bases, there was a span of 14 bases. CDR3 sequence reads: CASSQRSVGANQPQHF. For the CDR3, the DNA is TGCGCCAGCAGCCAAAGATCGGTAGGGGCCAATCAGCCCCAGCATTTT.

The chain employs TRBV11-3 and TRBJ1-5; no clear D gene. This CDR3 has 16 residues. With 0 bases removed from V and 6 bases from J, the gap between germline ends came to 15 bases. Germline V lookup: CDR1 SGHNT, CDR2 YENEEA. DNA for the CDR3: TGTGCCAGCAGCTTAGATTGGAACCAACCAATTCAGCCCCAGCATTTT. Encoded protein: CASSLDWNQPIQPQHF. Using reference TRBV11-3 and TRBJ1-5 for the parts outside the CDR3, the full variable domain is EAGVVQSPRYKIIEKKQPVAFWCNPISGHNTLYWYLQNLGQGPELLIRYENEEAVDDSQLPKDRFSAERLKGVDSTLKIQPAELGDSAVYLCASSLDWNQPIQPQHFGDGTRLSIL.

This clone showed up just a few times. This chain uses TRBV2 with TRBJ2-1; D not resolved. Per the germline V gene, CDR1 is SNHLY and CDR2 is FYNNEI. The CDR3 sequence is 14 residues long. Between the trimmed V and J ends, which lost 5 bases and 1 base, there was a span of 9 bases. The CDR3 DNA reads as TGTGCCAGCAGTCCACTCGTGTCCTACAATGAGCAGTTCTTC. It translates to CASSPLVSYNEQFF.

The rearrangement links TRBV6-5 to TRBJ1-2, with D perhaps matching TRBD1 (5 bases). Germline assignment: CDR1 MNHEY and CDR2 SVGAGI. Trimming took 1 base from V and 5 from J, leaving 14 bases between them. The CDR3 loop spans 15 amino acids. This CDR3 is CASSYYGTGAYGYTF. The CDR3 nucleotides read TGTGCCAGCAGTTACTACGGGACGGGAGCTTATGGCTACACCTTC.

The J gene is TRBJ2-7, the V gene TRBV2; D perhaps matches TRBD1 (6 bases). Germline V gives CDR1 SNHLY, CDR2 FYNNEI. The CDR3 length is 17 residues. V lost 4 bases, J lost 0 bases, and 19 bases lay in between. The CDR3 here is CASSGGLVVQISYEQYF. CDR3 DNA sequence: TGTGCCAGCAGTGGGGGGCTGGTTGTACAAATCTCCTACGAGCAGTACTTC.

V gene TRBV7-3 combines with J gene TRBJ2-2, with 7 nucleotides matching TRBD1. CDR1 is SGHTA, CDR2 FQGTGA, per germline. CDR3 length: 15 residues. J gave up 4 bases and V 5 bases, and 7 bases lay outside the gene matches. The chain's CDR3 is CASSTRTGGTGELFF. The CDR3 DNA reads TGTGCCAGCAGCACTAGGACAGGCGGCACCGGGGAGCTGTTTTTT.

The chain is built from TRBV27 and TRBJ2-3, with 9 bases identical to TRBD1. The CDR3 sequence is 17 residues long. J lost 2 bases, V lost 5 bases, and 11 bases had no gene match. The germline V gene encodes CDR1 MNHEY and CDR2 SMNVEV (reference sequence). The CDR3 loop is CASSKPGQGPSTDTQYF. CDR3 in DNA: TGTGCCAGCAGTAAACCCGGACAGGGGCCATCCACAGATACGCAGTATTTT.

The chain couples TRBV5-1 to TRBJ1-1, with D uncertain. V was cut by 0 bases and J by 1 base, with 13 bases left in between. Germline V lookup: CDR1 SGHRS, CDR2 YFSETQ. The CDR3 is 16 residues long. The CDR3 sequence is CASSLAWAGGNTEAFF. The CDR3 nucleotides read TGCGCCAGCAGCTTGGCCTGGGCGGGAGGGAACACTGAAGCTTTCTTT.

This clone qualifies as large. The V gene is TRBV29-1, the J gene TRBJ1-2; D not resolved. CDR3 length equals 12 residues. CDR1 SQVTM and CDR2 ANQGSEA come from the germline V gene. Deletions cut 4 bases from V and 4 bases from J, with 10 bases between. DNA for the CDR3: TGCAGCGTTGCCCCCGACGGCTATGGCTACACCTTC. It encodes CSVAPDGYGYTF.

The rearrangement uses TRBV5-6 and TRBJ2-3; D uncertain. The V gene's germline CDR1 is SGHDT and CDR2 YYEEEE. The CDR3 contains 13 residues. V lost 2 bases and J lost 6, with 10 bases in between. This CDR3 is CASSFNYFDTQYF. The CDR3, as DNA: TGTGCCAGCAGCTTTAATTACTTCGATACGCAGTATTTT.

The V and J genes are TRBV5-6 and TRBJ1-1; possible D gene TRBD1, 5 bases. This CDR3 is built from 15 residues. Deletions cut 4 bases from V and 1 base from J, with 14 bases between. CDR1 is SGHDT, CDR2 YYEEEE, per germline. Written as DNA, the CDR3 is TGTGCCAGCAGCCCCTGGGGCGAGTGGAACACTGAAGCTTTCTTT. Translation gives CASSPWGEWNTEAFF. Supplemented by reference TRBV5-6 and TRBJ1-1, the full variable domain reads DAGVTQSPTHLIKTRGQQVTLRCSPKSGHDTVSWYQQALGQGPQFIFQYYEEEERQRGNFPDRFSGHQFPNYSSELNVNALLLGDSALYLCASSPWGEWNTEAFFGQGTRLTVV.

This rearrangement joins TRBV6-5 to TRBJ2-7; 12 nucleotides line up with TRBD2. The CDR3 has 15 residues. After removal of 3 bases from V and 2 bases from J, the junction contained 2 bases not matched to a gene. Per the germline V gene, CDR1 is MNHEY and CDR2 is SVGAGI. The CDR3 coding sequence is TGTGCCAGCAGTTATGGGACTAGCGGGCCCTACGAGCAGTACTTC. This sequence encodes CASSYGTSGPYEQYF.

This clone was detected only once. V gene TRBV29-1 combines with J gene TRBJ1-1; 8 nucleotides line up with TRBD1. This CDR3 is 14 amino acids long. The ends lost 7 bases at V and 1 base at J; junction bases unmatched: 8. The germline CDR1 and CDR2 sequences are SQVTM and ANQGSEA. The CDR3 DNA reads TGCAGCGCCCCCTTAGGACAGGGGAACACTGAAGCTTTCTTT. Protein sequence: CSAPLGQGNTEAFF.